Listed here are 28 T cell receptor beta chains from one sample, sequenced in a study of cytomegalovirus exposure and HLA in healthy donors. Generated by immunoSEQ multiplex PCR, the TCRdb table keeps only in-frame clones and is missing some. The data contain about 130,000 clones, 89% of them singletons. Sequencing was done on a sample of PBMCs. These receptors came from a woman aged 18-29 years in good health and CMV-seronegative.

This chain joins TRBV11-2 and TRBJ2-5; TRBD2 aligns across 10 bases. Trimming cost V 6 bases and J 7 bases; bases outside gene matches: 8. This CDR3 has 14 residues. Germline V gene data show CDR1 as SGHAT and CDR2 as FQNNGV. This chain's CDR3 is CASRLAGEVGTQYF. In nucleotides, the CDR3 is TGTGCCAGCAGGCTAGCGGGAGAGGTCGGGACCCAGTACTTC.

This clone has more than one count but fewer than ten. This sequence joins TRBV15 and TRBJ1-6; maybe TRBD1 (6 bases). The germline CDR1 and CDR2 sequences are LNHNV and YYDKDF (reference sequence). CDR3 length equals 17 residues. V was shortened by 1 base and J by 6 bases, with 16 bases between the two germline ends. The CDR3 protein is CATSRGGLRGLNSPLHF. Written as DNA, the CDR3 is TGTGCCACCAGCAGAGGGGGGCTCCGGGGCCTTAATTCACCCCTCCACTTT.

In this sample, this clone turned up once. CDR3 bases: TGTGCCAGCAGCCCGGGTCCAGGGGCCTCCTACGAGCAGTACTTC. Translating it yields CASSPGPGASYEQYF. This sequence joins TRBV5-4 and TRBJ2-7, with D possibly matching TRBD1 (6 bases). The germline V gene encodes CDR1 SGHNT and CDR2 YYREEE (reference sequence). The CDR3 is 15 amino acids. The V end lost 4 bases, the J end lost 0 bases, and 14 bases lay between the germline ends. Variable domain in full (rest from reference TRBV5-4 and TRBJ2-7): ETGVTQSPTHLIKTRGQQVTLRCSSQSGHNTVSWYQQALGQGPQFIFQYYREEENGRGNFPPRFSGLQFPNYSSELNVNALELDDSALYLCASSPGPGASYEQYFGPGTRLTVT.

This clone was picked up a small number of times. This chain links TRBV27 with TRBJ1-5, with D possibly being TRBD1 (5 bases). This CDR3 comprises 13 residues. V lost 3 bases, J lost 3 bases, and 6 bases lay in between. Per germline, CDR1 MNHEY and CDR2 SMNVEV (reference sequence). As DNA, the CDR3 is TGTGCCAGCAGTTTGACAGTCAATCAGCCCCAGCATTTT. It specifies CASSLTVNQPQHF.

V and J are TRBV5-4 and TRBJ2-1, with TRBD2 matching over 11 bases. Germline V gene sequence: CDR1 SGHNT, CDR2 YYREEE (reference sequence). The CDR3 contains 16 residues. V was clipped by 1 base and J by 8 bases; unmatched bases: 8. CDR3 residues: CASSLTLAGEFDEQFF. CDR3 nucleotides: TGTGCCAGCAGCTTGACACTAGCGGGAGAGTTCGATGAGCAGTTCTTC.

The chain links TRBV29-1 to TRBJ1-5, with 9 bases aligning to TRBD1. CDR1 SQVTM and CDR2 ANQGSEA come from the germline V gene. The junction had 10 bases not matched to a gene; V was cut back by 6 bases and J by 7 bases. This CDR3 region has 14 residues. CDR3 in DNA: TGCAGCGTCTCTACAGGGGGCTCAAGACAGCCCCAGCATTTT. Protein: CSVSTGGSRQPQHF.

The chain carries TRBV15 and TRBJ2-3, with 15 positions matching TRBD2. V shed 5 bases and J 5 bases; nucleotides not matched to a gene: 5. Looked up from germline, CDR1 is LNHNV and CDR2 is YYDKDF (reference sequence). CDR3 length equals 16 residues. CDR3 sequence reads: CATSHGLAGGEDTQYF. Written as DNA, the CDR3 is TGTGCCACCAGCCATGGACTAGCGGGAGGGGAAGATACGCAGTATTTT.

The V and J genes are TRBV15 and TRBJ2-1; TRBD2 aligns across 9 bases. The V gene end was trimmed by 1 base and the J gene end by 0 bases; junction bases not matched to a gene: 4. Germline CDR1 is LNHNV and CDR2 is YYDKDF (reference sequence). This CDR3 region has 17 residues. The CDR3, as DNA: TGTGCCACCAGCAGAGTGCCTAGCGGGGTCTCCTACAATGAGCAGTTCTTC. As protein: CATSRVPSGVSYNEQFF.

V gene TRBV2 combines with J gene TRBJ2-3; the D gene is possibly TRBD2 (7 bases). The CDR3 contains 13 residues. The germline V and J ends were trimmed by 8 bases and 4 bases, with 13 bases remaining between them. Germline CDR1 reads SNHLY; CDR2 reads FYNNEI. CDR3 sequence (DNA): TGTGCCAGCGGGAGGGGGTCCCCAGATACGCAGTATTTT. This translates into CASGRGSPDTQYF.

The chain combines TRBV7-9 with TRBJ1-1, with TRBD1 matching over 7 bases. This CDR3 is built from 15 residues. V shed 9 bases and J 0 bases; nucleotides not matched to a gene: 10. CDR1 and CDR2 (germline): SEHNR, FQNEAQ (reference sequence). The CDR3 spells CASRVGDRVNTEAFF. Written as DNA, the CDR3 is TGTGCCAGTCGGGTCGGTGACAGGGTGAACACTGAAGCTTTCTTT.

V is TRBV19 and J is TRBJ2-7; 10 bases map to TRBD2. This CDR3 spans 14 amino acids. With 5 bases clipped from V and 3 bases from J, the junction kept 4 bases outside the gene matches. Germline V gene lookup returns CDR1 LNHDA and CDR2 SQIVND (reference sequence). CDR3 residues: CASSATSGHYEQYF. CDR3 DNA: TGTGCCAGTAGTGCGACTAGCGGGCACTACGAGCAGTACTTC. Variable domain in full (rest from reference TRBV19 and TRBJ2-7): DGGITQSPKYLFRKEGQNVTLSCEQNLNHDAMYWYRQDPGQGLRLIYYSQIVNDFQKGDIAEGYSVSREKKESFPLTVTSAQKNPTAFYLCASSATSGHYEQYFGPGTRLTVT.

This clone was observed once. V gene TRBV15 combines with J gene TRBJ2-1; D is ambiguous. Germline-derived CDR1 and CDR2 are LNHNV and YYDKDF (reference sequence). This CDR3 comprises 14 residues. Between the trimmed V and J ends, which lost 0 bases and 9 bases, there was a span of 12 bases. CDR3 nucleotide sequence: TGTGCCACCAGCAGAGACCCCCTAAGAGGTGAGCAGTTCTTC. It yields the protein CATSRDPLRGEQFF.

The chain couples TRBV10-1 to TRBJ2-7, with 7 bases matching TRBD1. The CDR3 consists of 15 residues. V was pared by 6 bases and J by 4 bases, with 12 bases of the junction left unmatched. CDR1 and CDR2 from the germline V gene are WNHNN and SYGVQD (reference sequence). The CDR3 region is CASRKAGTDFYEQYV. The CDR3 DNA reads TGCGCCAGCAGGAAAGCCGGGACAGATTTTTACGAGCAGTACGTC.

This clone came up once. This sequence joins TRBV7-9 and TRBJ2-2; D uncertain. V lost 2 bases to trimming and J lost 1 base, with 11 bases between them. The CDR3 loop spans 16 amino acids. From germline, CDR1 is SEHNR and CDR2 FQNEAQ (reference sequence). CDR3 in amino acids: CASSLMLDRNTGELFF. The CDR3, as DNA: TGTGCCAGCAGCTTAATGTTAGATCGGAACACCGGGGAGCTGTTTTTT.

The rearrangement uses TRBV7-9 and TRBJ1-1, with D perhaps matching TRBD1 (5 bases). The CDR3 totals 15 residues. Germline V lookup: CDR1 SEHNR, CDR2 FQNEAQ (reference sequence). V lost 0 bases and J lost 7, with 15 bases in between. The CDR3 region is CASSLALGGEDEAFF. The CDR3 bases are TGTGCCAGCAGCTTAGCGCTGGGAGGGGAAGATGAAGCTTTCTTT.

V is TRBV28 and J is TRBJ1-3; 7 nucleotides match TRBD1. V trimming: 8 bases; J trimming: 0 bases; junction bases outside the gene matches: 4. This CDR3 comprises 14 residues. Germline V gene data show CDR1 as MDHEN and CDR2 as SYDVKM. CDR3 DNA: TGTGCCAGCGGGGACAGCCTCTCTGGAAACACCATATATTTT. It specifies CASGDSLSGNTIYF.

This sequence joins TRBV28 and TRBJ2-7; 7 positions match TRBD1. V lost 10 bases to trimming and J lost 0 bases; unmatched junction nucleotides: 6. The CDR3 is 13 amino acids. The germline CDR1 and CDR2 sequences are MDHEN and SYDVKM. The DNA of the CDR3 is TGTGCCACAAGACAGGGTTTCTCCTACGAGCAGTACTTC. The encoded protein is CATRQGFSYEQYF.

The chain has TRBV6-1 and TRBJ1-6, with D perhaps TRBD1 (6 bases). V was shortened by 2 bases and J by 7 bases, with 15 bases between the two germline ends. Germline lookup yields CDR1 MNHNS and CDR2 SASEGT. The CDR3 sequence is 16 residues long. CDR3: CASSEFGGRQNSPLHF. The CDR3 DNA reads as TGTGCCAGCAGTGAATTTGGGGGCAGACAAAATTCACCCCTCCACTTT.

The chain recombines TRBV6-5 with TRBJ1-2, with D perhaps matching TRBD1 (6 bases). The CDR3 covers 13 residues. The V gene lost 5 bases and the J gene lost 0 bases, with 7 bases spanning the gap. From germline, CDR1 is MNHEY and CDR2 SVGAGI. CDR3 bases: TGTGCCAGCAGTCGGGACACTAACTATGGCTACACCTTC. Its translation is CASSRDTNYGYTF.

There are a few counts of this clone. This sequence joins TRBV5-6 and TRBJ2-2; possible D gene TRBD1, 6 bases. Germline CDR1 reads SGHDT; CDR2 reads YYEEEE. Trimming shortened V by 1 base and J by 8 bases, and 18 bases separated the two germline ends. The CDR3 loop spans 16 amino acids. The chain's CDR3 is CASSLTPGHTAGELFF. The CDR3 nucleotides read TGTGCCAGCAGCTTGACGCCGGGACACACTGCGGGGGAGCTGTTTTTT.

The rearrangement joins TRBV7-9 to TRBJ1-1; D gene uncertain. Trimming cost V 1 base and J 3 bases, with 15 bases left between them. CDR1 is SEHNR, CDR2 FQNEAQ, per germline (reference sequence). This CDR3 has 16 residues. The CDR3 reads CASSLVSPRVHTEAFF. The CDR3 DNA sequence: TGTGCCAGCAGCTTAGTTTCACCCCGGGTTCACACTGAAGCTTTCTTT.

The chain employs TRBV25-1 and TRBJ2-6; D not certain. The CDR3 extends over 15 amino acids. V was shortened by 0 bases and J by 0 bases, with 3 bases between the two germline ends. Germline V gene sequence: CDR1 MGHDK, CDR2 SYGVNS. CDR3 sequence (DNA): TGTGCCAGCAGTGAATACAGCTCTGGGGCCAACGTCCTGACTTTC. This gives the protein CASSEYSSGANVLTF.

This clone was seen a single time. The chain links TRBV28 to TRBJ2-1, with 9 bases that match TRBD2. With 8 bases clipped from V and 9 bases from J, the junction kept 8 bases outside the gene matches. Germline CDR1 MDHEN, CDR2 SYDVKM. The CDR3 loop spans 13 amino acids. CDR3 nucleotide sequence: TGTGCCAGCGCACGTAGCGGGGGAAGTGAGCAGTTCTTC. Its translation: CASARSGGSEQFF.

The chain uses TRBV5-1 and TRBJ1-3; possibly TRBD1 for D (6 bases). Trimming took 1 base from V and 4 from J, leaving 12 bases between them. This CDR3 has 15 residues. Germline V gene data show CDR1 as SGHRS and CDR2 as YFSETQ. The CDR3 here is CASSLSGALGNTIYF. CDR3 coding DNA: TGCGCCAGCAGCTTGTCAGGGGCGCTGGGAAACACCATATATTTT. Looking up the rest from reference TRBV5-1 and TRBJ1-3 gives the full variable domain: KAGVTQTPRYLIKTRGQQVTLSCSPISGHRSVSWYQQTPGQGLQFLFEYFSETQRNKGNFPGRFSGRQFSNSRSEMNVSTLELGDSALYLCASSLSGALGNTIYFGEGSWLTVV.

To note about this clone: Relative to the germline gene, one junction end is altered; a read error may explain this. This rearrangement joins TRBV6-1 to TRBJ1-6, with D unresolved. Per germline, CDR1 MNHNS and CDR2 SASEGT. The CDR3 length is 15 residues. The CDR3 protein is CASSEALMAGWPNDF. CDR3 coding DNA: TGTGCCAGCAGTGAAGCGCTGATGGCGGGCTGGCCGAATGACTTT.

The rearrangement links TRBV19 to TRBJ2-1; 14 bases align to TRBD2. Germline values: CDR1 LNHDA, CDR2 SQIVND (reference sequence). CDR3 length equals 15 residues. V lost 6 bases to trimming and J lost 7 bases; unmatched junction nucleotides: 5. This chain's CDR3 is CASSGLAGGGNEQFF. CDR3 in DNA: TGTGCCAGTAGCGGACTAGCGGGAGGTGGTAATGAGCAGTTCTTC.

The chain carries TRBV28 and TRBJ1-5; 8 positions agree with TRBD1. Unmatched junction bases numbered 7, after V lost 3 bases and J lost 9 bases. The CDR3 runs to 14 residues. Germline V gene lookup returns CDR1 MDHEN and CDR2 SYDVKM. CDR3 loop: CASSLLQGGWPQHF. CDR3 sequence (DNA): TGTGCCAGCAGTTTGTTACAGGGGGGCTGGCCCCAGCATTTT.

The chain's CDR3 is CASAQGKRTEAFF. The CDR3 nucleotides read TGTGCCAGTGCCCAGGGGAAACGCACTGAAGCTTTCTTT. The rearrangement uses TRBV27 and TRBJ1-1, with D tentatively TRBD1 (6 bases). The CDR3 sequence is 13 residues long. Germline V gene lookup returns CDR1 MNHEY and CDR2 SMNVEV (reference sequence). Trimming took 9 bases from V and 4 from J, leaving 15 bases between them.